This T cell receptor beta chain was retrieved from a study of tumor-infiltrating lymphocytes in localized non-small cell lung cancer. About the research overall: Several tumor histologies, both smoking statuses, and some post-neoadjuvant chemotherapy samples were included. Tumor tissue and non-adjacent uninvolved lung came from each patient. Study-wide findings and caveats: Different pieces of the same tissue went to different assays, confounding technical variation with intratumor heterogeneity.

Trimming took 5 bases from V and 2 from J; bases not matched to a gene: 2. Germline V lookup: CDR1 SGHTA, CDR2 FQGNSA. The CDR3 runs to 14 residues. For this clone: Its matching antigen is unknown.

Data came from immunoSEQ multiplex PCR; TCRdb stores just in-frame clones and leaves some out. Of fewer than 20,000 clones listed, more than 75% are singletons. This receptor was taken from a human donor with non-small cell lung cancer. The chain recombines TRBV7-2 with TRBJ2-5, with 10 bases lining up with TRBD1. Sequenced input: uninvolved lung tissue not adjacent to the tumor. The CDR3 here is CASSRDRGQETQYF. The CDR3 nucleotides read TGTGCCAGCAGCCGGGACAGGGGACAAGAGACCCAGTACTTC.